This T cell receptor beta chain was captured by sequencing in a study of T-cell reconstitution after alpha-beta-depleted transplantation in children listed by TCRdb under 2016. Background on the whole study: Using TCR repertoire profiling, the study quantitatively followed how T-cell immune reconstitution unfolded in children after TCRalphabeta/CD19-depleted allogeneic hematopoietic cell transplantation. The research as a whole found: The apparently early alphabetaT-cell count recovery about two months after transplant was reportedly dependent on only several hundred rapidly expanded clones derived from non-depleted graft cells. Hyperexpanded clone frequencies declined over subsequent months; after one year, T-cell counts and TCRbeta diversity were mostly attributed to newly produced T cells. In some patients, high TCRbeta diversity at day 60 was attributed to recipient T cells and intrathymic progenitors that had survived conditioning.

Explained via the paper, the treatment or condition label denotes: allogeneic hematopoietic cell transplantation with graft depleted of TCRalphabeta T cells and CD19 B cells. Transplant recipients were children who received TCRalphabeta/CD19-depleted allogeneic hematopoietic cell grafts. This clonotype was counted at least ten times. Its binding antigen is unknown. The input lacks base qualities; no much larger clone sits a single base away. The library relied on PCR. This sample was sequenced with an Illumina HiSeq 2500. To normalize quantification of the TCRbeta repertoire, the TCR libraries were built with molecular barcoding that relied on unique molecular identifiers. TCRdb reworked the public reads: Q25 trimming with fastp, MiXCR clone assembly, productive beta chains retained. Each entry merges the rows of one CDR3 protein and shows their most common DNA and genes. A total of some 120,000 distinct CDR3 sequences appear in this sample, roughly 24% of them only once. About 10% of the sample lies in the top ten.

Trimming removed 0 bases from V and 5 bases from J; the gene matches leave 8 bases unexplained. The CDR3 covers 16 residues, taking in both the cysteine and the phenylalanine. Just CDR3 DNA is preserved here, 48 bases in frame from base 1. CDR1 and CDR2 were assigned from the germline V gene as SGHDT and YYEEEE. The sample in question was PBMCs, mostly from graft donor cells, obtained 180 days after TCRalphabeta/CD19-depleted stem cell transplant. The chain links TRBV5-6 with TRBJ2-1, and 7 junction bases match TRBD2. The source of this sequence is a male patient between 2 and 10 years old who had a stem cell transplant for chronic granulomatous disease, so the T cells may come from the graft donor. The DNA sequence follows: TGTGCCAGCAGCTTGGAGAGACTAGCAGGCAACAATGAGCAGTTCTTC. This translates into CASSLERLAGNNEQFF.